These T cell receptor beta chains were read from a single sample in a study of neurological immune-mediated disorders. TCRdb fed the 5' RACE reads into MiXCR, producing one record per CDR3 protein. The sample contains 53,000 or so distinct CDR3 sequences, 7% to 9% of which appear only once. Sequenced sample: PBMCs. These receptors were obtained from a woman aged 40 to 55 in good health. CDR3s include the opening cysteine and the closing phenylalanine or tryptophan. The order of the fields is CDR3 protein, CDR3 DNA, V gene, J gene, D gene, clone size. D genes are given only for firm matches. Rows may omit the clone size; those that give it use once, few, many or a size class.

cdr3_aa: CASSPSGTSGSGTQYF
cdr3_nt: TGTGCCAGCAGCCCTTCCGGGACTAGCGGGAGTGGTACGCAGTATTTT
v_call: TRBV3-1
j_call: TRBJ2-3
d_call: TRBD2
clone_size: many

cdr3_aa: CSASIPGTSRTGELFF
cdr3_nt: TGCAGTGCTAGTATACCCGGGACCTCGAGAACCGGGGAGCTGTTTTTT
v_call: TRBV20-1
j_call: TRBJ2-2
d_call: .
clone_size: many

cdr3_aa: CASSPRYDGEKLFF
cdr3_nt: TGTGCCAGCAGCCCACGCTACGACGGTGAAAAACTGTTTTTT
v_call: TRBV7-2
j_call: TRBJ1-4
d_call: .
clone_size: many

cdr3_aa: CATSRGGTGGSEAFF
cdr3_nt: TGTGCCACCAGCAGAGGAGGGACAGGGGGATCTGAAGCTTTCTTT
v_call: TRBV15
j_call: TRBJ1-1
d_call: TRBD1
clone_size: many

cdr3_aa: CASSPGRGLSTDTQYF
cdr3_nt: TGTGCCAGCAGTCCGGGACGGGGACTTAGCACAGATACGCAGTATTTT
v_call: TRBV27
j_call: TRBJ2-3
d_call: .
clone_size: many

cdr3_aa: CASSLGGSRSEAFF
cdr3_nt: TGTGCCAGCAGCTTAGGCGGGAGTAGGTCTGAAGCTTTCTTT
v_call: TRBV7-8
j_call: TRBJ1-1
d_call: .
clone_size: many

cdr3_aa: CSARSRGNTEAFF
cdr3_nt: TGCAGTGCTAGAAGCAGGGGGAACACTGAAGCTTTCTTT
v_call: TRBV20-1
j_call: TRBJ1-1
d_call: .
clone_size: many

cdr3_aa: CASSKGLAGGRSEQFF
cdr3_nt: TGTGCCAGCAGCAAGGGACTAGCGGGAGGGCGAAGTGAGCAGTTCTTC
v_call: TRBV3-1
j_call: TRBJ2-1
d_call: TRBD2
clone_size: few

cdr3_aa: CASSRGASEAFF
cdr3_nt: TGTGCCAGCAGTCGAGGGGCGTCGGAAGCTTTCTTT
v_call: TRBV7-2
j_call: TRBJ1-1
d_call: .
clone_size: many

cdr3_aa: CASSPGMRTNEKLFF
cdr3_nt: TGTGCCAGCAGCCCCGGAATGCGGACTAATGAAAAACTGTTTTTT
v_call: TRBV12-3/TRBV12-4
j_call: TRBJ1-4
d_call: .
clone_size: many

cdr3_aa: CASSYRPDFTEAFF
cdr3_nt: TGTGCCAGCAGTTACCGTCCGGACTTCACTGAAGCTTTCTTT
v_call: TRBV6-5
j_call: TRBJ1-1
d_call: .
clone_size: many

cdr3_aa: CASSLTGYGDEQYF
cdr3_nt: TGTGCCAGCAGCTTGACCGGGTACGGAGACGAGCAGTACTTC
v_call: TRBV5-6
j_call: TRBJ2-7
d_call: .
clone_size: many

cdr3_aa: CASSYSANYGYTF
cdr3_nt: TGTGCCAGCAGTTACTCGGCTAACTATGGCTACACCTTC
v_call: TRBV6-2/TRBV6-3
j_call: TRBJ1-2
d_call: .
clone_size: .

cdr3_aa: CASSQGLEQYF
cdr3_nt: TGTGCCAGCAGCCAAGGACTCGAGCAGTACTTC
v_call: TRBV3-1
j_call: TRBJ2-7
d_call: .
clone_size: many

cdr3_aa: CASSTADVDTEAFF
cdr3_nt: TGTGCCAGCTCTACCGCGGACGTTGACACTGAAGCTTTCTTT
v_call: TRBV18
j_call: TRBJ1-1
d_call: .
clone_size: .

cdr3_aa: CASSPDLVYTEAFF
cdr3_nt: TGTGCCAGCAGCCCCGACTTAGTCTACACTGAAGCTTTCTTT
v_call: TRBV11-1
j_call: TRBJ1-1
d_call: .
clone_size: many

cdr3_aa: CASSLEGDTQYF
cdr3_nt: TGTGCCAGCAGCTTGGAGGGGGATACGCAGTATTTT
v_call: TRBV5-5
j_call: TRBJ2-3
d_call: .
clone_size: many

cdr3_aa: CASSQEGLRGEKLFF
cdr3_nt: TGCGCCAGCAGCCAAGAAGGGCTACGGGGTGAAAAACTGTTTTTT
v_call: TRBV4-1
j_call: TRBJ1-4
d_call: .
clone_size: many

cdr3_aa: CATGGIAGSGELFF
cdr3_nt: TGTGCCACCGGGGGGATAGCGGGATCGGGGGAGCTGTTTTTT
v_call: TRBV12-3/TRBV12-4
j_call: TRBJ2-2
d_call: TRBD2
clone_size: many

cdr3_aa: CSVSGAIVKGGYTF
cdr3_nt: TGCAGCGTTTCAGGGGCAATAGTTAAGGGTGGCTACACCTTC
v_call: TRBV29-1
j_call: TRBJ1-2
d_call: .
clone_size: many

cdr3_aa: CASTPGQVEDTQYF
cdr3_nt: TGCGCCAGCACTCCGGGACAGGTCGAGGATACGCAGTATTTT
v_call: TRBV5-1
j_call: TRBJ2-3
d_call: TRBD1
clone_size: many

cdr3_aa: CASSNQRGAPREKLFF
cdr3_nt: TGTGCCAGCAGCAACCAACGAGGGGCCCCTAGGGAAAAACTGTTTTTT
v_call: TRBV7-8
j_call: TRBJ1-4
d_call: .
clone_size: many

cdr3_aa: CSARDLSGGPYNEQFF
cdr3_nt: TGCAGTGCTAGAGACCTAAGCGGGGGCCCCTACAATGAGCAGTTCTTC
v_call: TRBV20-1
j_call: TRBJ2-1
d_call: TRBD2
clone_size: many

cdr3_aa: CASSWDFYNEQFF
cdr3_nt: TGTGCCAGCAGTTGGGACTTTTACAATGAGCAGTTCTTC
v_call: TRBV12-3/TRBV12-4
j_call: TRBJ2-1
d_call: .
clone_size: many

cdr3_aa: CASSLWDFSGANVLTF
cdr3_nt: TGTGCCAGCAGCCTCTGGGACTTCTCTGGGGCCAACGTCCTGACTTTC
v_call: TRBV9
j_call: TRBJ2-6
d_call: .
clone_size: many

cdr3_aa: CASSLDRSSGEQYF
cdr3_nt: TGCGCCAGCAGCTTAGATCGGAGCTCGGGGGAGCAGTACTTC
v_call: TRBV5-1
j_call: TRBJ2-7
d_call: .
clone_size: many

cdr3_aa: CASGLAAYNEQFF
cdr3_nt: TGTGCCAGCGGGCTAGCGGCCTACAATGAGCAGTTCTTC
v_call: TRBV9
j_call: TRBJ2-1
d_call: TRBD2
clone_size: many

cdr3_aa: CASTQGARGGQETQYF
cdr3_nt: TGTGCCAGCACTCAAGGGGCCAGGGGCGGCCAAGAGACCCAGTACTTC
v_call: TRBV25-1
j_call: TRBJ2-5
d_call: .
clone_size: many

cdr3_aa: CSANRADTQYF
cdr3_nt: TGCAGTGCTAATAGAGCAGATACGCAGTATTTT
v_call: TRBV20-1
j_call: TRBJ2-3
d_call: .
clone_size: many

cdr3_aa: CASSDGSYEQYF
cdr3_nt: TGTGCCAGCAGTGACGGCTCCTACGAGCAGTACTTC
v_call: TRBV6-2/TRBV6-3
j_call: TRBJ2-7
d_call: .
clone_size: many

cdr3_aa: CASSRGGSQETQYF
cdr3_nt: TGTGCCAGCAGTCGCGGGGGCTCCCAAGAGACCCAGTACTTC
v_call: TRBV6-2/TRBV6-3
j_call: TRBJ2-5
d_call: .
clone_size: .

cdr3_aa: CATGTANSPLHF
cdr3_nt: TGCGCCACCGGGACTGCTAATTCACCCCTCCACTTT
v_call: TRBV10-1
j_call: TRBJ1-6
d_call: .
clone_size: many

cdr3_aa: CASSPRTSGGVKRETQYF
cdr3_nt: TGTGCCAGCAGCCCCCGGACTAGCGGGGGCGTAAAGCGGGAGACCCAGTACTTC
v_call: TRBV7-2
j_call: TRBJ2-5
d_call: TRBD2
clone_size: many

cdr3_aa: CASSSEGAENSPLHF
cdr3_nt: TGCGCCAGCAGCTCAGAGGGGGCCGAAAATTCACCCCTCCACTTT
v_call: TRBV5-1
j_call: TRBJ1-6
d_call: TRBD1
clone_size: many

cdr3_aa: CASTLRSQGRPGNTIYF
cdr3_nt: TGTGCCAGCACCTTAAGATCCCAGGGGCGACCTGGAAACACCATATATTTT
v_call: TRBV9
j_call: TRBJ1-3
d_call: .
clone_size: many

cdr3_aa: CASRGTGLGDEQFF
cdr3_nt: TGTGCCAGCAGGGGGACGGGGTTGGGGGATGAGCAGTTCTTC
v_call: TRBV4-2
j_call: TRBJ2-1
d_call: .
clone_size: many

cdr3_aa: CASTQGDTIYF
cdr3_nt: TGTGCCAGCACCCAGGGAGACACCATATATTTT
v_call: TRBV7-6
j_call: TRBJ1-3
d_call: .
clone_size: many

cdr3_aa: CASSRRGSQPQHF
cdr3_nt: TGTGCCAGCAGCCGAAGGGGGAGTCAGCCCCAGCATTTT
v_call: TRBV3-1
j_call: TRBJ1-5
d_call: .
clone_size: many

cdr3_aa: CSASAGTYGYTF
cdr3_nt: TGCAGTGCTAGTGCAGGGACCTATGGCTACACCTTC
v_call: TRBV20-1
j_call: TRBJ1-2
d_call: .
clone_size: many

cdr3_aa: CASSLWREPSYNEQFF
cdr3_nt: TGTGCCAGCAGCTTATGGCGGGAGCCCTCCTACAATGAGCAGTTCTTC
v_call: TRBV7-3
j_call: TRBJ2-1
d_call: TRBD2
clone_size: many

cdr3_aa: CASGVQETQYF
cdr3_nt: TGTGCCAGCGGTGTCCAAGAGACCCAGTACTTC
v_call: TRBV7-8
j_call: TRBJ2-5
d_call: .
clone_size: many

cdr3_aa: CASSLEGQWGSKNIQYF
cdr3_nt: TGCGCCAGCAGCTTGGAAGGCCAGTGGGGGTCCAAAAACATTCAGTACTTC
v_call: TRBV5-1
j_call: TRBJ2-4
d_call: .
clone_size: few

cdr3_aa: CASSDSGRLGDTQYF
cdr3_nt: TGTGCCAGCAGCGACTCAGGGAGGCTGGGAGATACGCAGTATTTT
v_call: TRBV7-3
j_call: TRBJ2-3
d_call: .
clone_size: many

cdr3_aa: CASSPAAASGNTIYF
cdr3_nt: TGTGCCAGCAGCCCCGCCGCGGCCTCTGGAAACACCATATATTTT
v_call: TRBV7-2
j_call: TRBJ1-3
d_call: .
clone_size: many

cdr3_aa: CASSGSSSGNTIYF
cdr3_nt: TGTGCCAGCAGTGGCAGCTCCTCTGGAAACACCATATATTTT
v_call: TRBV25-1
j_call: TRBJ1-3
d_call: .
clone_size: many

cdr3_aa: CASSPLPGRIFYEQYF
cdr3_nt: TGTGCCAGCAGTCCTCTCCCGGGACGGATTTTTTACGAGCAGTACTTC
v_call: TRBV27
j_call: TRBJ2-7
d_call: .
clone_size: .

cdr3_aa: CASSPVGRRTEAFF
cdr3_nt: TGTGCCAGCAGCCCAGTAGGGCGAAGGACTGAAGCTTTCTTT
v_call: TRBV6-6
j_call: TRBJ1-1
d_call: .
clone_size: .

cdr3_aa: CAISDRNPDTQYF
cdr3_nt: TGTGCCATCAGTGACAGGAACCCAGATACGCAGTATTTT
v_call: TRBV10-3
j_call: TRBJ2-3
d_call: .
clone_size: many

cdr3_aa: CASSLRSGQGYNEQFF
cdr3_nt: TGTGCCAGCAGTCTCCGTTCGGGACAGGGGTACAATGAGCAGTTCTTC
v_call: TRBV6-5
j_call: TRBJ2-1
d_call: TRBD1
clone_size: many

cdr3_aa: CASSLSSGGGAYNEQFF
cdr3_nt: TGCGCCAGCAGCCTGTCTAGCGGGGGAGGGGCCTACAATGAGCAGTTCTTC
v_call: TRBV5-1
j_call: TRBJ2-1
d_call: TRBD2
clone_size: many